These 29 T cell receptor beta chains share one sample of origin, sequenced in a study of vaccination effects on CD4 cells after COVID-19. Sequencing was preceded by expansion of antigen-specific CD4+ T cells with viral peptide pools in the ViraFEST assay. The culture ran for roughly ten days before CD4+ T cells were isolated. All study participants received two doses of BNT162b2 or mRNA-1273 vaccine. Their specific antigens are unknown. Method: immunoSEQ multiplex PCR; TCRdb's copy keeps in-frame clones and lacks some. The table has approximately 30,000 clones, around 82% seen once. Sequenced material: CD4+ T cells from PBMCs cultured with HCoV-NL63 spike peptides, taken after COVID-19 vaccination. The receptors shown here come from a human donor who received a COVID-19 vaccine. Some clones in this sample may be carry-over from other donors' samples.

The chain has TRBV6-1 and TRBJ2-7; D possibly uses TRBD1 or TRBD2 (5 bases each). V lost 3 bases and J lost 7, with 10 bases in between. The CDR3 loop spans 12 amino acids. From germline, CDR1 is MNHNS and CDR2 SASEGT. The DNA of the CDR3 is TGTGCCAGCAGTGAGGGGCGCGGGGAGCAGTACGTC. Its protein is CASSEGRGEQYV.

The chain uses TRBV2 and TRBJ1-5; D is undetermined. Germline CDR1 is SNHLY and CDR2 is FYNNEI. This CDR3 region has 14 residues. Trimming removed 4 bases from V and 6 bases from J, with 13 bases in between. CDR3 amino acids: CASSGREASQPQHF. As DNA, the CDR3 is TGTGCCAGCAGTGGACGGGAAGCCAGTCAGCCCCAGCATTTT.

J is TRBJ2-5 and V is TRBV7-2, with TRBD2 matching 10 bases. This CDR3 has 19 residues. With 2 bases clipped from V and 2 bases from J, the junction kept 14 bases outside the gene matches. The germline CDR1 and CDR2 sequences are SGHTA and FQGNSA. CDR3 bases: TGTGCCAGCAGCTTAAGGCTAGCGGGGGCCCATCGTAAACAAGAGACCCAGTACTTC. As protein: CASSLRLAGAHRKQETQYF. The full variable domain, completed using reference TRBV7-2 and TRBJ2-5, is GAGVSQSPSNKVTEKGKDVELRCDPISGHTALYWYRQSLGQGLEFLIYFQGNSAPDKSGLPSDRFSAERTGGSVSTLTIQRTQQEDSAVYLCASSLRLAGAHRKQETQYFGPGTRLLVL.

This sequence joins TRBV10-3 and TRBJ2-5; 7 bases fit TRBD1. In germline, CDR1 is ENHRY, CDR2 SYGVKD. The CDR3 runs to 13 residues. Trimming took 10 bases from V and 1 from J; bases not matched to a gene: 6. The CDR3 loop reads CASTGTVQETQYF. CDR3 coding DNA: TGTGCCAGCACGGGGACAGTCCAAGAGACCCAGTACTTC.

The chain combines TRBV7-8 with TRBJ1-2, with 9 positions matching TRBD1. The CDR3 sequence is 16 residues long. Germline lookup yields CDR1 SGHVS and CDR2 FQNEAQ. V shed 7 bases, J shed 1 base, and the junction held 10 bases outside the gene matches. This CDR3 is CASTQQGANVNYGYTF. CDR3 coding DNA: TGTGCCAGCACCCAACAGGGGGCAAACGTTAACTATGGCTACACCTTC.

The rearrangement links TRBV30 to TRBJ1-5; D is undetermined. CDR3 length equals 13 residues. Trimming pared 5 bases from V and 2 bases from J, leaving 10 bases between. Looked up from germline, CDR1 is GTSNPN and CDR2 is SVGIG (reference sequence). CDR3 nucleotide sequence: TGTGCCTGGGGACCGAAAGGCAATCAGCCCCAGCATTTT. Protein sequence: CAWGPKGNQPQHF.

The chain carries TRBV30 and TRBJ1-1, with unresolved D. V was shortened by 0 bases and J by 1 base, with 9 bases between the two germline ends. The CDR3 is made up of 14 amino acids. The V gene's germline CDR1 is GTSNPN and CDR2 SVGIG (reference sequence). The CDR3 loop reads CAWSVAWGNTEAFF. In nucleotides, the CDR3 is TGTGCCTGGAGTGTAGCCTGGGGGAACACTGAAGCTTTCTTT.

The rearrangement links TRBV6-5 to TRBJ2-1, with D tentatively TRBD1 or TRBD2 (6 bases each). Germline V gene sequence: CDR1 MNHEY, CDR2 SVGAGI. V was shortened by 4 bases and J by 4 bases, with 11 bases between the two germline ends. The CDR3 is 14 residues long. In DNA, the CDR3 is TGTGCCAGCAGTTTCAGGGGAGGATACAATGAGCAGTTCTTC. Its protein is CASSFRGGYNEQFF.

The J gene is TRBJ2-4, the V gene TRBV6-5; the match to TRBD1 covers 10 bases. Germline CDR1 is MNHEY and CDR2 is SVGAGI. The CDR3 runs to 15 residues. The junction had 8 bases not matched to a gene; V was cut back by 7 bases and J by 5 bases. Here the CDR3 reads CASKRQGAIENIQYF. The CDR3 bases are TGTGCCAGCAAAAGACAGGGGGCAATAGAAAACATTCAGTACTTC.

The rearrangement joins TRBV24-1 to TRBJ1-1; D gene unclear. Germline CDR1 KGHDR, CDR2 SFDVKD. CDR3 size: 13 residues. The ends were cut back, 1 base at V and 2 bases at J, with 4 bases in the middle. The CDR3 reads CATSDFLNTEAFF. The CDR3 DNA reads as TGTGCCACCAGTGATTTTCTCAACACTGAAGCTTTCTTT.

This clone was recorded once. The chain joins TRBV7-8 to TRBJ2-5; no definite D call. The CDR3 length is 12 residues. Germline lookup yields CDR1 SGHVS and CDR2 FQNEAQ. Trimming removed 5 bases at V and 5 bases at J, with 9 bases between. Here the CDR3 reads CASSPSRETQYF. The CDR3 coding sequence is TGTGCCAGCAGCCCCTCCCGGGAGACCCAGTACTTC.

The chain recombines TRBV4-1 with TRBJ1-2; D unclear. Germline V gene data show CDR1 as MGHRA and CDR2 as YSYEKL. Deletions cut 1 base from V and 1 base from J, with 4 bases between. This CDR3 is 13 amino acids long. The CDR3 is CASSQAVNYGYTF. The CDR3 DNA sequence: TGCGCCAGCAGCCAAGCAGTTAACTATGGCTACACCTTC.

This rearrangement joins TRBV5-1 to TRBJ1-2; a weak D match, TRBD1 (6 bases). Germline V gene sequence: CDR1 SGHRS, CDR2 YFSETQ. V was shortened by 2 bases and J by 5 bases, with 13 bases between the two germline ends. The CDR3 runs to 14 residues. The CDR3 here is CASSFAGEGYGYTF. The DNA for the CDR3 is TGCGCCAGCAGCTTTGCAGGGGAGGGGTATGGCTACACCTTC.

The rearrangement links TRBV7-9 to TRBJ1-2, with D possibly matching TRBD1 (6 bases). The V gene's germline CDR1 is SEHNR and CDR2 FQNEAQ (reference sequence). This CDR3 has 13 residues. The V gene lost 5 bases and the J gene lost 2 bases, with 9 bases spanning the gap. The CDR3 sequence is CASSPDRNYGYTF. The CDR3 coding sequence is TGTGCCAGCAGCCCGGACAGAAACTATGGCTACACCTTC.

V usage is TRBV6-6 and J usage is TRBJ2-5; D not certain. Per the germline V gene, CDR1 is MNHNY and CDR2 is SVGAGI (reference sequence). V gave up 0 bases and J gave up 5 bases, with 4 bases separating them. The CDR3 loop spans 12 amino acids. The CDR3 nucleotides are TGTGCCAGCAGTTACTCGTGGGAGACCCAGTACTTC. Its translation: CASSYSWETQYF.

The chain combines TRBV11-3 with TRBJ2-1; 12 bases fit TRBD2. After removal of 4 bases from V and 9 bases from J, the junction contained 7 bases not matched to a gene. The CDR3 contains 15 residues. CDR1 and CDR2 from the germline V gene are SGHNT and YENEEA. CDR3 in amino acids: CASSSTSGGTSEQFF. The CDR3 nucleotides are TGTGCCAGCAGCTCGACTAGCGGGGGAACGAGTGAGCAGTTCTTC. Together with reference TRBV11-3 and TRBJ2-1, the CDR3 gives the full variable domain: EAGVVQSPRYKIIEKKQPVAFWCNPISGHNTLYWYLQNLGQGPELLIRYENEEAVDDSQLPKDRFSAERLKGVDSTLKIQPAELGDSAVYLCASSSTSGGTSEQFFGPGTRLTVL.

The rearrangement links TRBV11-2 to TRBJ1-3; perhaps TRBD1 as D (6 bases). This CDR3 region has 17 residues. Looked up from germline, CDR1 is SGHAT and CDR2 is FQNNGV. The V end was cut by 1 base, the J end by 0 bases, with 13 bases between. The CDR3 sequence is CASSLGSRTVSGNTIYF. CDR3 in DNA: TGTGCCAGCAGCTTAGGGAGCCGGACAGTCTCTGGAAACACCATATATTTT.

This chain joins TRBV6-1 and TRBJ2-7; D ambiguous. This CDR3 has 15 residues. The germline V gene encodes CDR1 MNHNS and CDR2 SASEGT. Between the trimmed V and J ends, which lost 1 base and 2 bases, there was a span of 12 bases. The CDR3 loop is CASSEGVGRTYEQYV. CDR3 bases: TGTGCCAGCAGTGAAGGGGTGGGCAGGACCTACGAGCAGTACGTC.

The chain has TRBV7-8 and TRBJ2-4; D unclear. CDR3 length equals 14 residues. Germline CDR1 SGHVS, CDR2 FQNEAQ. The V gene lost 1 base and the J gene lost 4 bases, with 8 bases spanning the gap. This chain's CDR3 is CASSLVHGKNIQYF. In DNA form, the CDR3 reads TGTGCCAGCAGCTTAGTCCACGGAAAAAACATTCAGTACTTC.

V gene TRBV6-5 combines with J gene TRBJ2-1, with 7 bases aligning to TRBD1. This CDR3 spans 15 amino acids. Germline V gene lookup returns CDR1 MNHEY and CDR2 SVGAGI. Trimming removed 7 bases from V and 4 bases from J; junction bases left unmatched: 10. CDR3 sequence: CASISRDSQYNEQFF. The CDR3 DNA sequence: TGTGCCAGCATCTCCCGGGACAGCCAATACAATGAGCAGTTCTTC.

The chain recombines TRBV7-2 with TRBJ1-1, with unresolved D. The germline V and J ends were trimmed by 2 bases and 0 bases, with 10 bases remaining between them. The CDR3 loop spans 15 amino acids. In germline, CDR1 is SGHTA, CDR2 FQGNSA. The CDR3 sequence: CASSLLGEVNTEAFF. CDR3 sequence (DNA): TGTGCCAGCAGCTTACTCGGGGAGGTGAACACTGAAGCTTTCTTT.

CDR3 loop: CASSQARGGYTF. The CDR3 DNA reads as TGTGCCAGCAGCCAAGCCAGGGGAGGCTACACCTTC. The chain has TRBV3-1 (or the pseudogene TRBV3-2) and TRBJ1-2, with a tentative D call TRBD1 (6 bases). Germline V gene data show CDR1 as LGHDT and CDR2 as YNNKEL (reference sequence). The germline V and J ends were trimmed by 1 base and 8 bases, with 8 bases remaining between them. The CDR3 has 12 residues.

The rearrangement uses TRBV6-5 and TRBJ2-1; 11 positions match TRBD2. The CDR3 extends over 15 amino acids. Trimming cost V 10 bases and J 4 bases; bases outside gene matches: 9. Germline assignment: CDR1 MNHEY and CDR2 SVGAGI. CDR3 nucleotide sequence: TGTGCCACCCGGGTAGCGGGGGGGACGTACAATGAGCAGTTCTTC. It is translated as CATRVAGGTYNEQFF.

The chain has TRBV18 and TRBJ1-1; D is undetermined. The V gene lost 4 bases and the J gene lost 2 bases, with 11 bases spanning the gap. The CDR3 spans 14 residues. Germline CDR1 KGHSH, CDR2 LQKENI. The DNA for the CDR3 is TGTGCCAGCTCACTCGAGCAGAAAAACACTGAAGCTTTCTTT. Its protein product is CASSLEQKNTEAFF.

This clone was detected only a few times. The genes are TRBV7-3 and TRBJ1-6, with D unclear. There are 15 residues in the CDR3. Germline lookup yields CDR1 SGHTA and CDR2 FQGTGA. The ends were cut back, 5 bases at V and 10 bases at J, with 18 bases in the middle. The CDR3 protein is CASSAKGGLGSPLHF. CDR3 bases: TGTGCCAGCAGCGCTAAAGGAGGTTTGGGATCACCCCTCCACTTT.

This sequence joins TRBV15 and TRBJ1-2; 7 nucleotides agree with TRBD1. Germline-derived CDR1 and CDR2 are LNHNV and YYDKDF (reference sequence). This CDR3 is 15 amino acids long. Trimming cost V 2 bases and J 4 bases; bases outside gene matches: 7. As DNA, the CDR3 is TGTGCCACCAGCAGACCACAGGGGCTCAGCTATGGCTACACCTTC. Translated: CATSRPQGLSYGYTF.

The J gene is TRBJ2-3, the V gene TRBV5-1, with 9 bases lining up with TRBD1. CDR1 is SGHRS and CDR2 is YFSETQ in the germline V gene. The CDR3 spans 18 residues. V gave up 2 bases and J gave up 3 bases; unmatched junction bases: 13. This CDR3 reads CASSLQGAAGAKTDTQYF. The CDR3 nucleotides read TGCGCCAGCAGCTTACAGGGGGCGGCGGGGGCGAAGACAGATACGCAGTATTTT.

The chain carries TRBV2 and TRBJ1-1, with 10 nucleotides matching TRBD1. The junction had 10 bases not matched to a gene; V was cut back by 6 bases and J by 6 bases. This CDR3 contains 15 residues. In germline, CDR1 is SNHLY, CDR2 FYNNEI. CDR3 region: CASRIGGQGIAEAFF. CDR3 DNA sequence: TGTGCCAGCAGAATAGGGGGACAGGGGATCGCTGAAGCTTTCTTT.

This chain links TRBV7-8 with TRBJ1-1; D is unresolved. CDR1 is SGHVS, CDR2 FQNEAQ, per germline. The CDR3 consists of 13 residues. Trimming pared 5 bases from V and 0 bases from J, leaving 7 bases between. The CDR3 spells CASSRTMNTEAFF. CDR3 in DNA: TGTGCCAGCAGCCGCACCATGAACACTGAAGCTTTCTTT.